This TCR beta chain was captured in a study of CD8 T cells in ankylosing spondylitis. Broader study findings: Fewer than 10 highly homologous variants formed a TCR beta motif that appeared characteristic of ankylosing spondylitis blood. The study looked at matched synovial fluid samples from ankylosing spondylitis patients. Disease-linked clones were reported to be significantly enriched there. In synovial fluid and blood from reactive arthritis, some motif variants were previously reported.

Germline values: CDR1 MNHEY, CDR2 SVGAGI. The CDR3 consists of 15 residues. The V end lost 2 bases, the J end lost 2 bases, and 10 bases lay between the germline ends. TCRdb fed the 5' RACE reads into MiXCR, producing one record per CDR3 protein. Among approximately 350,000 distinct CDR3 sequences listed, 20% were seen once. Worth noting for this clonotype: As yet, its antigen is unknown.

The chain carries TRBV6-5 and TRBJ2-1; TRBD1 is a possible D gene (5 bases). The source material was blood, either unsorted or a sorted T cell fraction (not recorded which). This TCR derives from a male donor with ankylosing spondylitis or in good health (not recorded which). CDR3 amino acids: CASSYGAEAYNEQFF. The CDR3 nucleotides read TGTGCCAGCAGTTACGGGGCTGAGGCCTACAATGAGCAGTTCTTC.